This TCR beta chain was documented in a study of shared T cell receptors in the human thymus. The protocol was immunoSEQ multiplex PCR, while the TCRdb copy is restricted to in-frame clones and leaves out a portion. The table lists approximately 660,000 clones, approximately 90% of them singletons, with approximately 0.01% in the top ten. The CDR3 runs 17 residues. The V gene end was trimmed by 0 bases and the J gene end by 6 bases; junction bases not matched to a gene: 10. Per the germline V gene, CDR1 is LGHNA and CDR2 is YNFKEQ. The sample was also reused in another study, on human thymus T cells.

V is TRBV4-2 and J is TRBJ2-1; 8 bases line up with TRBD2. The TCR originated in a boy under three years old with a congenital heart defect. The sequencing input was thymocytes. CDR3 in amino acids: CASSQDGSSGVINEQFF. Written as DNA, the CDR3 is TGTGCCAGCAGCCAAGATGGGAGTAGCGGGGTGATCAATGAGCAGTTCTTC.